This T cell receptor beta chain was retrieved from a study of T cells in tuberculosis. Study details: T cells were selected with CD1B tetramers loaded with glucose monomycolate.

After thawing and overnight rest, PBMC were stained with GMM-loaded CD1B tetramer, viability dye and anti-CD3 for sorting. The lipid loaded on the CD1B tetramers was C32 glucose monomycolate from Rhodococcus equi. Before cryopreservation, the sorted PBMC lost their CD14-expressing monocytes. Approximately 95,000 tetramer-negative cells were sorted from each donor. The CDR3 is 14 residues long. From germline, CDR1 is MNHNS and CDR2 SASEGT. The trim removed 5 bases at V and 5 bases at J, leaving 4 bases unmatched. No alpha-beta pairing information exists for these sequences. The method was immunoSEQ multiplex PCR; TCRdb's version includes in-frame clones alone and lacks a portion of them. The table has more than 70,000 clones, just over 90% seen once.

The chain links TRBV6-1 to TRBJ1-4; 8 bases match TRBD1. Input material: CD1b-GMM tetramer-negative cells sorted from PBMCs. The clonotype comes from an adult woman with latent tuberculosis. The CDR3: CASSPRQGNEKLFF. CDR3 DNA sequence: TGTGCCAGCAGTCCCCGACAGGGGAATGAAAAACTGTTTTTT.